This TCR beta chain was found in a study of blood T cell repertoires in COVID-19. Looking at the study overall: There were acute and convalescent COVID-19 samples, and they came from the United States, Italy and Spain. The cDNA or gDNA used as material had been derived from T cells, B-cell-depleted T cells, or PBMCs.

Only in-frame clones appear in the TCRdb table, and some are missing; sequencing was by immunoSEQ multiplex PCR. The repertoire holds 430,000 or so clones, with around nine tenths as singletons. Trimming took off 9 bases at V and 2 bases at J, with 11 bases between the two ends. Germline V gene data show CDR1 as LNHNV and CDR2 as YYDKDF (reference sequence). The CDR3 is 13 residues long. Assignment of participants to cohorts was predicated upon participant-reported clinical history. V gene TRBV15 combines with J gene TRBJ1-5; the D gene is possibly TRBD1 (6 bases). This TCR derives from a woman aged 18-29 years who had been exposed to COVID-19. Sequenced material: PBMCs or T cells enriched from blood (not recorded which). The CDR3, as DNA: TGTGCCACTGAGGGACAAGGCAATCAGCCCCAGCATTTT. This translates into CATEGQGNQPQHF.